The 21 T cell receptor beta chains presented below share a single source sample, sequenced in a study of cytomegalovirus exposure and HLA in healthy donors. Assay used: immunoSEQ multiplex PCR; TCRdb lists only in-frame clones, some missing. This sample has some 140,000 clones, with about four fifths found just once. Specimen: PBMCs. Receptor source: a woman in her twenties or thirties in good health and CMV-seronegative.

The chain recombines TRBV15 with TRBJ2-5; no clear D gene. There are 16 residues in the CDR3. Trimming took off 3 bases at V and 0 bases at J, with 14 bases between the two ends. Germline-derived CDR1 and CDR2 are LNHNV and YYDKDF (reference sequence). Here the CDR3 reads CATSSPYVGNQETQYF. The CDR3 DNA reads TGTGCCACCAGCAGTCCCTATGTGGGCAACCAAGAGACCCAGTACTTC.

This rearrangement joins TRBV30 to TRBJ1-1; 8 bases match TRBD1. Germline-derived CDR1 and CDR2 are GTSNPN and SVGIG (reference sequence). The CDR3 spans 18 residues. Unmatched junction bases numbered 13, after V lost 0 bases and J lost 1 base. The CDR3 is CAWSVRPSLGQGNTEAFF. The DNA for the CDR3 is TGTGCCTGGAGTGTTCGCCCCTCCCTTGGACAGGGGAACACTGAAGCTTTCTTT.

This sequence joins TRBV11-2 and TRBJ2-1, with D possibly being TRBD2 (7 bases). Germline values: CDR1 SGHAT, CDR2 FQNNGV. The CDR3 is 15 residues long. Trimming took off 3 bases at V and 2 bases at J, with 11 bases between the two ends. DNA for the CDR3: TGTGCCAGCAGCTTGAGGGGGGGGGCCTACAATGAGCAGTTCTTC. Translation: CASSLRGGAYNEQFF.

The rearrangement joins TRBV11-2 to TRBJ1-2, with unresolved D. Trimming removed 0 bases from V and 2 bases from J, with 19 bases in between. CDR3 length equals 18 residues. The germline V gene has CDR1 SGHAT and CDR2 FQNNGV. As DNA, the CDR3 is TGTGCCAGCAGCTTAGATCGAGGAGGTACCCAGAGGAACTATGGCTACACCTTC. Protein sequence: CASSLDRGGTQRNYGYTF.

The genes are TRBV10-3 and TRBJ2-7; TRBD1 matches 10 bases. This CDR3 has 14 residues. The V gene's germline CDR1 is ENHRY and CDR2 SYGVKD. After removal of 6 bases from V and 6 bases from J, the junction contained 8 bases not matched to a gene. The DNA of the CDR3 is TGTGCCATCAGGGGTACCGGGACAGGGGTCGAGCAGTACTTC. Translated, it gives CAIRGTGTGVEQYF.

This chain joins TRBV19 and TRBJ1-5; 9 positions agree with TRBD1. Trimming at V came to 4 bases and at J to 4 bases, leaving 5 bases not matched to a gene. Germline V gene data show CDR1 as LNHDA and CDR2 as SQIVND (reference sequence). This CDR3 contains 15 residues. The CDR3 protein is CASSTLGTGNQPQHF. CDR3 DNA: TGTGCCAGTAGTACCCTCGGGACAGGGAATCAGCCCCAGCATTTT. Variable domain in full (rest from reference TRBV19 and TRBJ1-5): DGGITQSPKYLFRKEGQNVTLSCEQNLNHDAMYWYRQDPGQGLRLIYYSQIVNDFQKGDIAEGYSVSREKKESFPLTVTSAQKNPTAFYLCASSTLGTGNQPQHFGDGTRLSIL.

As concerns this clone: At the DNA level, this CDR3 is encoded by other sequences in the same sample as well. The chain couples TRBV2 to TRBJ1-6, with 9 bases aligning to TRBD1. The junction had 9 bases not matched to a gene; V was cut back by 5 bases and J by 10 bases. The germline V gene encodes CDR1 SNHLY and CDR2 FYNNEI. The CDR3 covers 15 residues. Here the CDR3 reads CASSSTGQGGSPLHF. In DNA, the CDR3 is TGTGCCAGCAGTTCAACGGGACAGGGTGGGTCACCCCTCCACTTT.

This chain uses TRBV5-4 with TRBJ1-3; D uncertain. The CDR3 loop spans 14 amino acids. V lost 4 bases, J lost 2 bases, and 10 bases lay in between. CDR1 is SGHNT, CDR2 YYREEE, per germline (reference sequence). The CDR3, as DNA: TGTGCCAGCAGCATCCCAGGCGCTGGAAACACCATATATTTT. This translates into CASSIPGAGNTIYF. Drawing the rest from reference TRBV5-4 and TRBJ1-3, the complete variable domain is ETGVTQSPTHLIKTRGQQVTLRCSSQSGHNTVSWYQQALGQGPQFIFQYYREEENGRGNFPPRFSGLQFPNYSSELNVNALELDDSALYLCASSIPGAGNTIYFGEGSWLTVV.

This chain uses TRBV5-4 with TRBJ2-3, with 13 bases lining up with TRBD2. J lost 3 bases, V lost 2 bases, and 3 bases had no gene match. CDR1 SGHNT and CDR2 YYREEE come from the germline V gene (reference sequence). The CDR3 spans 16 residues. CDR3 residues: CASSFGLAGATDTQYF. The CDR3 DNA reads as TGTGCCAGCAGCTTTGGACTAGCGGGGGCTACAGATACGCAGTATTTT.

The chain couples TRBV2 to TRBJ2-5, with 8 bases matching TRBD2. With 3 bases clipped from V and 4 bases from J, the junction kept 4 bases outside the gene matches. The length of the CDR3 is 14 residues. Germline CDR1 is SNHLY and CDR2 is FYNNEI. This chain's CDR3 is CASSEAGGAETQYF. The CDR3 DNA sequence: TGTGCCAGCAGTGAGGCGGGGGGCGCAGAGACCCAGTACTTC.

This clone has just a few counts. The V gene is TRBV19, the J gene TRBJ1-5; 9 bases agree with TRBD1. Trimming removed 1 base from V and 4 bases from J; junction bases left unmatched: 5. The CDR3 loop spans 16 amino acids. From germline, CDR1 is LNHDA and CDR2 SQIVND (reference sequence). CDR3 DNA sequence: TGTGCCAGTAGTATAGCGCAGACAGGGGGAAATCAGCCCCAGCATTTT. This translates into CASSIAQTGGNQPQHF.

The J gene is TRBJ2-1, the V gene TRBV4-1, with TRBD1 matching 10 bases. The J segment lost 8 bases and the V segment lost 6 bases, leaving 7 bases of the junction unmatched. The CDR3 consists of 14 residues. Germline V gene sequence: CDR1 MGHRA, CDR2 YSYEKL. DNA of the CDR3: TGCGCCAGCAGACCGGGACAGGGGATACATGAGCAGTTCTTC. This translates into CASRPGQGIHEQFF.

V is TRBV9 and J is TRBJ2-7; D may be TRBD1 (6 bases). The CDR3 extends over 14 amino acids. Trimming stripped 0 bases from V and 4 bases from J, with 11 bases between. Germline CDR1 is SGDLS and CDR2 is YYNGEE. CDR3 sequence: CASSVGGHGYEQYF. Written as DNA, the CDR3 is TGTGCCAGCAGCGTAGGGGGACATGGATACGAGCAGTACTTC.

This chain joins TRBV7-2 and TRBJ2-7; tentative D call: TRBD2 (5 bases). The CDR3 totals 14 residues. Trimming took 1 base from V and 3 from J, leaving 10 bases between them. Germline V CDR1 and CDR2: SGHTA, FQGNSA. Written as DNA, the CDR3 is TGTGCCAGCAGCTTAGGGCCGGGGAGCTACGAGCAGTACTTC. Translation gives CASSLGPGSYEQYF. Looking up the rest from reference TRBV7-2 and TRBJ2-7 gives the full variable domain: GAGVSQSPSNKVTEKGKDVELRCDPISGHTALYWYRQSLGQGLEFLIYFQGNSAPDKSGLPSDRFSAERTGGSVSTLTIQRTQQEDSAVYLCASSLGPGSYEQYFGPGTRLTVT.

The genes are TRBV28 and TRBJ1-1; D not certain. Germline CDR1 MDHEN, CDR2 SYDVKM. This CDR3 region has 14 residues. The ends were cut back, 4 bases at V and 1 base at J, with 10 bases in the middle. Written as DNA, the CDR3 is TGTGCCAGCAGTTCAAACTTGAGGAACACTGAAGCTTTCTTT. Translating it yields CASSSNLRNTEAFF.

The chain recombines TRBV4-1 with TRBJ1-1, with D unclear. CDR1 and CDR2 (germline): MGHRA, YSYEKL. There are 15 residues in the CDR3. V lost 0 bases, J lost 0 bases, and 8 bases lay in between. The CDR3 loop is CASSQEAAMNTEAFF. Written as DNA, the CDR3 is TGCGCCAGCAGCCAAGAGGCAGCGATGAACACTGAAGCTTTCTTT.

This chain uses TRBV9 with TRBJ2-5; 8 nucleotides match TRBD1. Germline values: CDR1 SGDLS, CDR2 YYNGEE. Losses at the gene ends were 3 bases for V and 3 bases for J; bases not matched to a gene: 7. The CDR3 consists of 15 residues. DNA for the CDR3: TGTGCCAGCAGCGAAGGACAGGGTTTCAAAGAGACCCAGTACTTC. It translates to CASSEGQGFKETQYF. Full variable domain (rest looked up from reference TRBV9 and TRBJ2-5): DSGVTQTPKHLITATGQRVTLRCSPRSGDLSVYWYQQSLDQGLQFLIQYYNGEERAKGNILERFSAQQFPDLHSELNLSSLELGDSALYFCASSEGQGFKETQYFGPGTRLLVL.

This chain uses TRBV30 with TRBJ2-1, with 16 bases aligning to TRBD2. CDR1 and CDR2 (germline): GTSNPN, SVGIG (reference sequence). This CDR3 spans 16 amino acids. The junction had 5 bases not matched to a gene; V was cut back by 0 bases and J by 9 bases. The CDR3 DNA reads as TGTGCCTGGAGTGTATTTGGGACTAGCGGGGGGGTTGAGCAGTTCTTC. Amino acid sequence: CAWSVFGTSGGVEQFF.

This clone was recorded a few times. The V and J genes are TRBV2 and TRBJ1-6; D ambiguous. The CDR3 has 13 residues. CDR1 is SNHLY, CDR2 FYNNEI, per germline. With 4 bases removed from V and 7 bases from J, the gap between germline ends came to 8 bases. The chain's CDR3 is CASSASENSPLHF. For the CDR3, the DNA is TGTGCCAGCAGTGCATCAGAAAATTCACCCCTCCACTTT.

The chain recombines TRBV2 with TRBJ1-1; D gene unclear. V dropped 6 bases and J dropped 10 bases, with 15 bases sitting between them. The germline V gene encodes CDR1 SNHLY and CDR2 FYNNEI. This CDR3 is built from 12 residues. CDR3 sequence reads: CASRERDFVAFF. CDR3 sequence (DNA): TGTGCCAGCAGAGAAAGAGACTTTGTAGCTTTCTTT.

The rearrangement links TRBV2 to TRBJ1-1, with TRBD1 matching 8 bases. Unmatched junction bases numbered 6, after V lost 3 bases and J lost 3 bases. Germline V lookup: CDR1 SNHLY, CDR2 FYNNEI. The CDR3 runs to 15 residues. DNA of the CDR3: TGTGCCAGCAGTGATAAGGCCAGGGGGCACACTGAAGCTTTCTTT. It translates to CASSDKARGHTEAFF.